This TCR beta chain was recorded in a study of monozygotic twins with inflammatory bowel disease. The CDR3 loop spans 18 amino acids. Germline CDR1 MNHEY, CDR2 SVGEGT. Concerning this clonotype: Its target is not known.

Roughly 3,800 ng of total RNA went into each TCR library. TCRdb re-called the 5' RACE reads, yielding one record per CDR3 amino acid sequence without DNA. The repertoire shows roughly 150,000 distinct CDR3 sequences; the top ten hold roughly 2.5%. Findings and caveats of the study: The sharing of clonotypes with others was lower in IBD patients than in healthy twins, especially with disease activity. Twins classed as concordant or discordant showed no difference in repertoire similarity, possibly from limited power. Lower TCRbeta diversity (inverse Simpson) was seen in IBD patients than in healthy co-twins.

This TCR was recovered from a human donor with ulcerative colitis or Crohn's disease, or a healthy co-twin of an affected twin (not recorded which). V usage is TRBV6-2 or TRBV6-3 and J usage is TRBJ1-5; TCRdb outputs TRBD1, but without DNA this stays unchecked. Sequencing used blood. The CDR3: CASSYGGTGRWMNQPQHF.